What follows are 28 T cell receptor beta chains derived from one specimen sequenced in a study of cytomegalovirus exposure and HLA in healthy donors. PCR was performed using 60 Vbeta and 13 Jbeta primers. Clones were read by immunoSEQ multiplex PCR, and TCRdb kept only the in-frame ones, dropping some. This sample has a few hundred thousand clones, with approximately 70% found just once. Material: PBMCs. These receptors were collected from a woman in her 30s in good health and CMV-seronegative.

Points on this clone: Relative to the germline gene, one junction end is altered; a read error may explain this. The chain has TRBV7-7 and TRBJ2-7; 13 nucleotides align to TRBD2. Germline V gives CDR1 SSHAT, CDR2 FNYEAQ (reference sequence). There are 17 residues in the CDR3. CDR3 residues: CASSLLGLAGTLYEQYF. Written as DNA, the CDR3 is TGTGCTAGCAGCTTACTGGGACTAGCGGGAACCCTATACGAGCAGTACTTC.

V gene TRBV19 combines with J gene TRBJ2-6; possible D gene TRBD1, 5 bases. The CDR3 is 14 amino acids. Per the germline V gene, CDR1 is LNHDA and CDR2 is SQIVND (reference sequence). Trimming left V 4 bases short and J 1 base short, with 5 bases between. DNA for the CDR3: TGTGCCAGTAGTAAGGGGTCTGGGGCCAACGTCCTGACTTTC. This gives the protein CASSKGSGANVLTF. Drawing the rest from reference TRBV19 and TRBJ2-6, the complete variable domain is DGGITQSPKYLFRKEGQNVTLSCEQNLNHDAMYWYRQDPGQGLRLIYYSQIVNDFQKGDIAEGYSVSREKKESFPLTVTSAQKNPTAFYLCASSKGSGANVLTFGAGSRLTVL.

On this clone: One end of the junction varies from germline; a read error may be responsible. The same CDR3 also results from other DNA sequences found in this sample. The rearrangement joins TRBV9 to TRBJ1-1; D not certain. The germline CDR1 and CDR2 sequences are SGDLS and YYNGEE. The CDR3 runs to 12 residues. CDR3 in amino acids: CASSAVNTEAFF. CDR3 bases: TGCGCCAGCAGCGCCGTCAACACTGAAGCTTTCTTT. The full variable domain, with the rest looked up from reference TRBV9 and TRBJ1-1, is DSGVTQTPKHLITATGQRVTLRCSPRSGDLSVYWYQQSLDQGLQFLIQYYNGEERAKGNILERFSAQQFPDLHSELNLSSLELGDSALYFCASSAVNTEAFFGQGTRLTVV.

This chain uses TRBV13 with TRBJ2-5; a weak D match, TRBD2 (5 bases). This CDR3 has 15 amino acids. Trimming took 1 base from V and 0 from J, leaving 9 bases between them. Germline assignment: CDR1 PRHDT and CDR2 FYEKMQ (reference sequence). The CDR3 loop is CASSLAGSYQETQYF. In nucleotides, the CDR3 is TGTGCCAGCAGCTTAGCGGGGTCGTACCAAGAGACCCAGTACTTC.

The rearrangement links TRBV4-1 to TRBJ2-5, with 8 nucleotides matching TRBD1. Losses at the gene ends were 1 base for V and 5 bases for J; bases not matched to a gene: 6. Germline CDR1 and CDR2: MGHRA and YSYEKL. The CDR3 extends over 15 amino acids. CDR3 bases: TGCGCCAGCAGCCAAGGGACAGGGACGTTCGAGACCCAGTACTTC. It is translated as CASSQGTGTFETQYF.

This chain joins TRBV7-6 and TRBJ1-4; D unclear. The germline V gene encodes CDR1 SGHVS and CDR2 FNYEAQ. CDR3 length: 15 amino acids. Trimming stripped 1 base from V and 0 bases from J, with 6 bases between. CDR3 bases: TGTGCCAGCAGCTTAGACATTACAACTAATGAAAAACTGTTTTTT. The encoded protein is CASSLDITTNEKLFF.

The chain carries TRBV7-8 and TRBJ2-1; possible D gene TRBD1, 5 bases. Trimming pared 6 bases from V and 10 bases from J, leaving 10 bases between. The CDR3 has 11 amino acids. From germline, CDR1 is SGHVS and CDR2 FQNEAQ. The CDR3 protein is CASSPGFEQFF. The CDR3 DNA reads TGTGCCAGCAGTCCAGGGTTCGAGCAGTTCTTC.

The genes are TRBV5-6 and TRBJ2-4, with D maybe TRBD2 (6 bases). Trimming stripped 5 bases from V and 4 bases from J, with 16 bases between. Looked up from germline, CDR1 is SGHDT and CDR2 is YYEEEE. The length of the CDR3 is 15 residues. CDR3: CASSRAGGIKNIQYF. As DNA, the CDR3 is TGTGCCAGCAGTCGGGCTGGGGGGATTAAAAACATTCAGTACTTC. Complete variable domain (other parts from reference TRBV5-6 and TRBJ2-4): DAGVTQSPTHLIKTRGQQVTLRCSPKSGHDTVSWYQQALGQGPQFIFQYYEEEERQRGNFPDRFSGHQFPNYSSELNVNALLLGDSALYLCASSRAGGIKNIQYFGAGTRLSVL.

The chain carries TRBV27 and TRBJ2-7; no reliable D call. The germline V gene has CDR1 MNHEY and CDR2 SMNVEV (reference sequence). V lost 0 bases, J lost 4 bases, and 7 bases lay in between. This CDR3 is built from 13 residues. CDR3 sequence: CASSLSKSYEQYF. DNA of the CDR3: TGTGCCAGCAGTTTATCCAAGAGTTACGAGCAGTACTTC.

A few counts support this clone. The chain combines TRBV11-2 with TRBJ2-7, with D unresolved. The CDR3 is 14 residues long. Germline V lookup: CDR1 SGHAT, CDR2 FQNNGV. V was cut by 2 bases and J by 3 bases, with 11 bases left in between. The CDR3 region is CASSLSASIYEQYF. The CDR3 region has the DNA TGTGCCAGCAGCTTAAGCGCGAGCATCTACGAGCAGTACTTC.

V and J are TRBV13 and TRBJ2-7; 7 nucleotides align to TRBD1. CDR3 size: 15 residues. The V and J ends lost 4 bases and 3 bases, in that order; junction bases with no gene match: 9. Per the germline V gene, CDR1 is PRHDT and CDR2 is FYEKMQ (reference sequence). Here the CDR3 DNA reads TGTGCCAGCAGCTCCCGGGACAGCGGTATCTACGAGCAGTACTTC. Amino acids: CASSSRDSGIYEQYF.

The chain joins TRBV27 to TRBJ2-7; 7 bases agree with TRBD2. J was trimmed by 4 bases and V by 0 bases; bases with no gene match: 9. Germline V gene sequence: CDR1 MNHEY, CDR2 SMNVEV (reference sequence). The CDR3 loop spans 16 amino acids. Written as DNA, the CDR3 is TGTGCCAGCAGTTTATCGGGCGGGGGTATATGGTACGAGCAGTACTTC. It encodes CASSLSGGGIWYEQYF.

CDR3 amino acids: CASSLLWQGSTEAFF. DNA for the CDR3: TGTGCCAGCAGCTTATTATGGCAGGGCAGCACTGAAGCTTTCTTT. This rearrangement joins TRBV7-2 to TRBJ1-1, with D maybe TRBD1 (5 bases). Trimming cost V 2 bases and J 4 bases, with 14 bases left between them. The CDR3 runs to 15 residues. Germline V CDR1 and CDR2: SGHTA, FQGNSA.

CDR3 sequence reads: CASSMSLSTDTQYF. The DNA of the CDR3 is TGTGCCAGCAGCATGTCCTTGAGCACAGATACGCAGTATTTT. This chain links TRBV7-9 with TRBJ2-3; no definite D call. Between the trimmed V and J ends, which lost 5 bases and 0 bases, there was a span of 9 bases. From germline, CDR1 is SEHNR and CDR2 FQNEAQ (reference sequence). The CDR3 covers 14 residues.

V is TRBV2 and J is TRBJ2-6; 9 positions match TRBD1. The CDR3 covers 17 residues. V shed 6 bases and J 4 bases; nucleotides not matched to a gene: 10. Germline CDR1 is SNHLY and CDR2 is FYNNEI. The DNA for the CDR3 is TGTGCCAGCAGCGAATGGGGACAGGGCTCGGGGGCCAACGTCCTGACTTTC. Translating it yields CASSEWGQGSGANVLTF. Complete variable domain (other parts from reference TRBV2 and TRBJ2-6): EPEVTQTPSHQVTQMGQEVILRCVPISNHLYFYWYRQILGQKVEFLVSFYNNEISEKSEIFDDQFSVERPDGSNFTLKIRSTKLEDSAMYFCASSEWGQGSGANVLTFGAGSRLTVL.

The chain couples TRBV18 to TRBJ1-2; 7 bases align to TRBD1. V lost 4 bases, J lost 0 bases, and 8 bases stayed unmatched. Germline values: CDR1 KGHSH, CDR2 LQKENI. The CDR3 loop spans 16 amino acids. In DNA form, the CDR3 reads TGTGCCAGCTCACAACCCCGGGACAGACCTAACTATGGCTACACCTTC. This sequence encodes CASSQPRDRPNYGYTF.

The chain joins TRBV10-2 to TRBJ1-1; 8 positions agree with TRBD1. CDR1 and CDR2 from the germline V gene are WSHSY and SAAADI. The CDR3 has 17 residues. V shed 8 bases, J shed 0 bases, and the junction held 14 bases outside the gene matches. The CDR3 sequence is CASQDGQGFDMNTEAFF. The CDR3 DNA reads as TGCGCCAGCCAGGACGGACAGGGATTCGACATGAACACTGAAGCTTTCTTT.

This CDR3 reads CASSPTSGRYEQYF. In DNA form, the CDR3 reads TGTGCCAGCTCACCGACTAGCGGGAGGTACGAGCAGTACTTC. The genes are TRBV18 and TRBJ2-7, with 13 bases matching TRBD2. CDR1 is KGHSH, CDR2 LQKENI, per germline. The J segment lost 4 bases and the V segment lost 3 bases, leaving 0 bases of the junction unmatched. This CDR3 has 14 residues.

J is TRBJ1-2 and V is TRBV6-6; D unresolved. The CDR3 is 16 residues long. The V gene's germline CDR1 is MNHNY and CDR2 SVGAGI (reference sequence). V was cut by 0 bases and J by 5 bases, with 16 bases left in between. The CDR3 bases are TGTGCCAGCAGTTACTCGAGGTCGATGAATTCTTATGGCTACACCTTC. Its protein is CASSYSRSMNSYGYTF.

This clone has more than one count but fewer than ten. The J gene is TRBJ2-1, the V gene TRBV6-1; 10 positions match TRBD1. The junction had 8 bases not matched to a gene; V was cut back by 5 bases and J by 7 bases. The CDR3 spans 15 residues. Germline V CDR1 and CDR2: MNHNS, SASEGT. CDR3 DNA: TGTGCCAGCAGTTCAGCCGGGACAGGGGCAAATGAGCAGTTCTTC. Amino acid sequence: CASSSAGTGANEQFF.

This chain uses TRBV11-3 with TRBJ1-1; D not resolved. This CDR3 is 13 amino acids long. V was clipped by 5 bases and J by 10 bases, with 17 bases between them. CDR1 and CDR2 from the germline V gene are SGHNT and YENEEA. CDR3 protein: CASSPRPGRGAFF. DNA of the CDR3: TGTGCCAGCAGCCCGAGGCCGGGGAGAGGAGCTTTCTTT.

This clone was detected a few times. The CDR3 loop reads CASSLEPPQASSYEQYF. The CDR3 DNA follows: TGTGCCAGCAGCTTAGAACCCCCACAGGCCAGCTCCTACGAGCAGTACTTC. The chain carries TRBV7-9 and TRBJ2-7; D might be TRBD1 (5 bases). The CDR3 has 17 amino acids. In germline, CDR1 is SEHNR, CDR2 FQNEAQ (reference sequence). Deletions cut 1 base from V and 0 bases from J, with 16 bases between. Complete variable domain (other parts from reference TRBV7-9 and TRBJ2-7): DTGVSQNPRHKITKRGQNVTFRCDPISEHNRLYWYRQTLGQGPEFLTYFQNEAQLEKSRLLSDRFSAERPKGSFSTLEIQRTEQGDSAMYLCASSLEPPQASSYEQYFGPGTRLTVT.

The chain uses TRBV7-9 and TRBJ1-1, with TRBD1 identical over 9 bases. This CDR3 region has 16 residues. Germline trimming cut 5 bases from V and 1 base from J; bases unmatched to any gene: 8. Germline CDR1 and CDR2: SEHNR and FQNEAQ (reference sequence). CDR3 protein: CASSPMRQGGNTEAFF. Here the CDR3 DNA reads TGTGCCAGCAGCCCAATGAGACAGGGGGGGAACACTGAAGCTTTCTTT.

This sequence joins TRBV7-2 and TRBJ1-6, with D uncertain. This CDR3 has 16 amino acids. Germline CDR1 and CDR2: SGHTA and FQGNSA. Deletions cut 2 bases from V and 5 bases from J, with 13 bases between. CDR3 protein: CASSLNSRVNNSPLHF. The CDR3 region has the DNA TGTGCCAGCAGCTTAAATTCGAGGGTTAATAATTCACCCCTCCACTTT.

The chain has TRBV7-2 and TRBJ1-2; TRBD1 is a possible D gene (6 bases). V was cut by 1 base and J by 6 bases, with 15 bases left in between. CDR1 and CDR2 from the germline V gene are SGHTA and FQGNSA. The CDR3 length is 15 residues. The CDR3 coding sequence is TGTGCCAGCAGCTTAGGGAGTGGGGGGGCGGATGGCTACACCTTC. Protein product: CASSLGSGGADGYTF.

This clone showed up many times. V and J are TRBV4-2 and TRBJ2-2, with D possibly matching TRBD1 (6 bases). The ends were cut back, 0 bases at V and 7 bases at J, with 18 bases in the middle. Germline lookup yields CDR1 LGHNA and CDR2 YNFKEQ. The CDR3 totals 17 residues. CDR3 in amino acids: CASSQELGGVRGGELFF. Written as DNA, the CDR3 is TGTGCCAGCAGCCAAGAACTTGGGGGCGTTCGTGGCGGGGAGCTGTTTTTT.

This sequence joins TRBV6-1 and TRBJ2-1, with 9 nucleotides matching TRBD1. Per germline, CDR1 MNHNS and CDR2 SASEGT. CDR3 length equals 14 residues. With V trimmed by 7 bases and J by 7 bases, 8 bases remained unmatched. The CDR3 protein is CASIRDRVWNEQFF. The CDR3 region has the DNA TGTGCCAGCATCAGGGACAGGGTATGGAATGAGCAGTTCTTC.

Regarding this clone: At one boundary the junction diverges from the germline segment, which might be a read error. The chain joins TRBV7-9 to TRBJ1-1; a possible D gene is TRBD1 (5 bases). The CDR3 runs to 15 residues. CDR1 SEHNR and CDR2 FQNEAQ come from the germline V gene (reference sequence). The CDR3 sequence is CSSSFSPGGNTEAFF. DNA of the CDR3: TGTTCCAGCAGCTTCTCGCCCGGGGGGAACACTGAAGCTTTCTTT.